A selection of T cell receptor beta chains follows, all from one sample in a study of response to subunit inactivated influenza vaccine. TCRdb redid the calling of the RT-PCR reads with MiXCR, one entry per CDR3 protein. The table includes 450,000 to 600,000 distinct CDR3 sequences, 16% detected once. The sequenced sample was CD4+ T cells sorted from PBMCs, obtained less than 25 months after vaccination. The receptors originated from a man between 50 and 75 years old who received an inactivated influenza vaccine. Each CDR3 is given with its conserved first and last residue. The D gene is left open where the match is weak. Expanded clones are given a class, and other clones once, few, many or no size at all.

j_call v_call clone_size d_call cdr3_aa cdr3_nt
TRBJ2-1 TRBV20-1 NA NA CSARDWSDNEQFF TGCAGTGCTAGAGATTGGTCGGACAATGAGCAGTTCTTC
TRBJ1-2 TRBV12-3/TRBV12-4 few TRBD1 CASSAGQGRYNYGYTF TGTGCCAGCAGTGCGGGACAGGGACGATATAACTATGGCTACACCTTC
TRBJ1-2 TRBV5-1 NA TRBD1 CASSGTGPGRSYGYTF TGCGCCAGCAGCGGGACAGGGCCAGGTCGAAGCTATGGCTACACCTTC
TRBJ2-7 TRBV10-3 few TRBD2 CAISDQGGTSSHEQYF TGTGCCATCAGTGACCAGGGGGGGACTAGCTCCCACGAGCAGTACTTC
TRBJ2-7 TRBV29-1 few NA CSVSNSYEQYF TGCAGCGTCTCAAACTCCTACGAGCAGTACTTC
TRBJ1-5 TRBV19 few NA CASSVTGPQPQHF TGTGCCAGTAGTGTGACAGGCCCGCAGCCCCAGCATTTT
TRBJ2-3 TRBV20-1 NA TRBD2 CSAVSGGSSTDTQYF TGCAGTGCTGTCAGCGGCGGGAGTTCGACAGATACGCAGTATTTT
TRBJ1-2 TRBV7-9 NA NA CASSLVSFGGNYGYTF TGTGCCAGCAGCTTAGTCTCTTTCGGGGGCAACTATGGCTACACCTTC
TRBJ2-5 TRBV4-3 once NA CASSQDLYETQYF TGCGCCAGCAGCCAAGATCTTTACGAGACCCAGTACTTC
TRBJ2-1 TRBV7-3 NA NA CASGLRAGTYNEQFF TGTGCCAGCGGCTTAAGGGCAGGGACCTACAATGAGCAGTTCTTC
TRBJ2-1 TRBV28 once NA CASSSQRGTVASYNEQFF TGTGCCAGCAGTTCCCAAAGGGGGACGGTGGCCTCCTACAATGAGCAGTTCTTC
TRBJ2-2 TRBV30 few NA CACRADRNTGELFF TGTGCCTGCCGAGCGGACCGGAACACCGGGGAGCTGTTTTTT
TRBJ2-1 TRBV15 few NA CATSSPGGHNEQFF TGTGCCACCAGCAGCCCCGGAGGTCACAATGAGCAGTTCTTC
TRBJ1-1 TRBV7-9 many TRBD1 CASSLAQNRGGAFF TGTGCCAGCAGCTTAGCCCAGAACAGGGGTGGAGCTTTCTTT
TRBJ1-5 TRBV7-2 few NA CASSLVLNDNQPQHF TGTGCCAGCAGCTTAGTCTTAAACGACAATCAGCCCCAGCATTTT
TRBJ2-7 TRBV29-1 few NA CSVVYPNYEQYF TGCAGCGTTGTCTACCCCAACTACGAGCAGTACTTC
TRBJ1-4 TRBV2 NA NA CASDGKGAANEKLFF TGTGCCAGCGACGGGAAGGGAGCGGCTAATGAAAAACTGTTTTTT
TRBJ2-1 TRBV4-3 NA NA CASSRGLGSNNEQFF TGCGCCAGCAGTCGCGGACTGGGGAGCAACAATGAGCAGTTCTTC
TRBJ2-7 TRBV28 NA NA CASSFAGRHEQYF TGTGCCAGCAGTTTTGCAGGGCGCCACGAGCAGTACTTC
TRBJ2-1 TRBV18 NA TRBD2 CASSPLAGGPDEQFF TGTGCCAGCTCACCACTAGCGGGAGGGCCAGATGAGCAGTTCTTC
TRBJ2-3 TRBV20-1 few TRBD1 CSAQPGQGADTQYF TGCAGTGCACAACCGGGACAGGGGGCGGATACGCAGTATTTT
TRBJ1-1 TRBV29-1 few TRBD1 CSVWDRTLLNTEAFF TGCAGCGTTTGGGACAGAACTTTGTTGAACACTGAAGCTTTCTTT
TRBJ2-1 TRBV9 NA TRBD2 CASSVTSGGYNEQFF TGTGCCAGCAGCGTTACTAGCGGAGGCTACAATGAGCAGTTCTTC
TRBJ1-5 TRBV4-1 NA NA CASTRSYSNQPQHF TGCGCCAGCACCCGGAGTTATAGCAATCAGCCCCAGCATTTT
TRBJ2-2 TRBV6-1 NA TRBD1 CASTRDSFTGELFF TGTGCCAGCACCCGGGACAGCTTCACCGGGGAGCTGTTTTTT
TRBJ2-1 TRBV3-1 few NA CASSQGQAGGNEQFF TGTGCCAGCAGCCAAGGTCAGGCAGGGGGGAATGAGCAGTTCTTC
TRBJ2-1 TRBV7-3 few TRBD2 CASSLMGGRYNEQFF TGTGCCAGCAGCTTAATGGGGGGGAGGTACAATGAGCAGTTCTTC
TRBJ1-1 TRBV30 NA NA CAFAGTLNTEAFF TGTGCCTTCGCCGGGACACTAAACACTGAAGCTTTCTTT
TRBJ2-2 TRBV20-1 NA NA CCARVGTSRGTGELFF TGCTGTGCTAGAGTTGGGACTTCCCGGGGTACCGGGGAGCTGTTTTTT
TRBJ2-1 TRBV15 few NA CATSREPVQYNEQFF TGTGCCACCAGCAGAGAGCCGGTCCAATACAATGAGCAGTTCTTC
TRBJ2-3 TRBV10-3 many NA CAISRTGSTDTQYF TGTGCCATCAGTAGAACAGGGAGCACAGATACGCAGTATTTT
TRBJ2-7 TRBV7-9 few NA CASSLYPQIYEQYF TGTGCCAGCAGCTTATACCCCCAGATATACGAGCAGTACTTC
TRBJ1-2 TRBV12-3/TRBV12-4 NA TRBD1 CASSFDRESGYTF TGTGCCAGCAGTTTCGACAGGGAAAGTGGCTACACCTTC